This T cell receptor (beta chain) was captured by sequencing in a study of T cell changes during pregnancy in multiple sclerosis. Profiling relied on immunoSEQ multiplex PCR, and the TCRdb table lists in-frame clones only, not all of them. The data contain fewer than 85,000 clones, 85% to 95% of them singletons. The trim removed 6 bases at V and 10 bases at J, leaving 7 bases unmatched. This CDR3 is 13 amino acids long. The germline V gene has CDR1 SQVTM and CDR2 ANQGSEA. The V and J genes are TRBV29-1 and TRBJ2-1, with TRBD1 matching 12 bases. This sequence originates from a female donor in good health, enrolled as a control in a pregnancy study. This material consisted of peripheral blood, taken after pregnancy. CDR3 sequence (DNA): TGCAGCGTGCCGGGACAGGGGGCATGGGAGCAGTTCTTC. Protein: CSVPGQGAWEQFF.